Shown below are 2 T cell receptor beta chains from a single sample sequenced in a study of PD-1 blockade in classical Hodgkin lymphoma. TCRdb's copy holds only in-frame clones and misses some; the assay was immunoSEQ multiplex PCR. This table has around 10,000 clones, approximately 80% appearing once. Exposure to brentuximab vedotin varied, and each patient had relapsed following autologous stem cell transplantation. The sequenced sample was peripheral blood mononuclear cells (PBMCs), obtained at baseline. The receptor source for this set is a human donor with classical Hodgkin lymphoma.

This clone appeared a few times. This chain connects TRBV7-6 to TRBJ2-7, with D perhaps TRBD1 or TRBD2 (5 bases each). The germline V gene has CDR1 SGHVS and CDR2 FNYEAQ. This CDR3 comprises 15 residues. V was trimmed by 3 bases and J by 2 bases, leaving 14 bases between them. The CDR3 spells CASSFNQGPTYEQYF. The CDR3 DNA reads as TGTGCCAGCAGCTTTAACCAGGGACCCACCTACGAGCAGTACTTC. The variable domain in full, completed from reference TRBV7-6 and TRBJ2-7, reads GAGVSQSPRYKVTKRGQDVALRCDPISGHVSLYWYRQALGQGPEFLTYFNYEAQQDKSGLPNDRFSAERPEGSISTLTIQRTEQRDSAMYRCASSFNQGPTYEQYFGPGTRLTVT.

The gene calls are TRBV19 and TRBJ1-2; no clear D gene. The germline V gene encodes CDR1 LNHDA and CDR2 SQIVND (reference sequence). Trimming cost V 3 bases and J 2 bases, with 7 bases left between them. This CDR3 has 13 residues. In DNA form, the CDR3 reads TGTGCCAGTAGTATCACCAGGAACTATGGCTACACCTTC. It encodes CASSITRNYGYTF.